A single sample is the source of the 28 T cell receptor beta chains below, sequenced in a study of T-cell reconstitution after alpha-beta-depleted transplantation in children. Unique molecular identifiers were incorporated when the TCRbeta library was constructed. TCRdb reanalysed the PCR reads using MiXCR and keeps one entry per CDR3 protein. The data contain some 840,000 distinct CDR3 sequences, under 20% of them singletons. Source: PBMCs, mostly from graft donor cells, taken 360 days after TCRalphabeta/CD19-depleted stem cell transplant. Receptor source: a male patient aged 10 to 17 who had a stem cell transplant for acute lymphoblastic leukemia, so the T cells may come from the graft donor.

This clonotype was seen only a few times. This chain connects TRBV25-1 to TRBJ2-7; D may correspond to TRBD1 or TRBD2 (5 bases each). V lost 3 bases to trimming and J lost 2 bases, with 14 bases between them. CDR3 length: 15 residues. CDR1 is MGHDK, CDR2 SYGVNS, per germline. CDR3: CASSDGQVGAYEQYF. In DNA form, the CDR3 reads TGTGCCAGCAGTGACGGGCAGGTGGGGGCCTACGAGCAGTACTTC.

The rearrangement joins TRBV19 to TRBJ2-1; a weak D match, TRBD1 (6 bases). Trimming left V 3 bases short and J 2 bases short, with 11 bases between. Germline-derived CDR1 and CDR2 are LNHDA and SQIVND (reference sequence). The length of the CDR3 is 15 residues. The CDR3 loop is CASSIRPGAYNEQFF. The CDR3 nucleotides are TGTGCCAGTAGTATCCGGCCAGGGGCCTACAATGAGCAGTTCTTC.

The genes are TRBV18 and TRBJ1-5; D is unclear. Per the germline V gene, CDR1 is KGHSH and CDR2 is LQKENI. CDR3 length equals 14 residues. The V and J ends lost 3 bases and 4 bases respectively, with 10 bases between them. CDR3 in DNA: TGTGCCAGCTCACCGTTGGAGGTTAATCAGCCCCAGCATTTT. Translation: CASSPLEVNQPQHF.

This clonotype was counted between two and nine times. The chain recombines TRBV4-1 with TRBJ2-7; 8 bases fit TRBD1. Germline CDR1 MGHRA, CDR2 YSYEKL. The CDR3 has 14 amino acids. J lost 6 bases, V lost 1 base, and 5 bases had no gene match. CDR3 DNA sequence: TGCGCCAGCAGCCAAGGACAGGGGTGGGTCGAGCAGTACTTC. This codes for CASSQGQGWVEQYF.

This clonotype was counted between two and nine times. The CDR3 loop reads CAVRSDGSYNEQFF. CDR3 in DNA: TGTGCCGTCCGATCAGACGGCTCCTACAATGAGCAGTTCTTC. The chain combines TRBV19 with TRBJ2-1, with D unresolved. The CDR3 loop spans 14 amino acids. The germline gives CDR1 LNHDA, CDR2 SQIVND (reference sequence). The V gene lost 11 bases and the J gene lost 0 bases, with 14 bases spanning the gap.

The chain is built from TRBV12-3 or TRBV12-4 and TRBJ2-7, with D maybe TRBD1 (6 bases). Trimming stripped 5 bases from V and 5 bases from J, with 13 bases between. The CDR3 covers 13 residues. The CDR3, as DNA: TGTGCCAGCAGTACCGGACAGACCCACGAGCAGTACTTC. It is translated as CASSTGQTHEQYF.

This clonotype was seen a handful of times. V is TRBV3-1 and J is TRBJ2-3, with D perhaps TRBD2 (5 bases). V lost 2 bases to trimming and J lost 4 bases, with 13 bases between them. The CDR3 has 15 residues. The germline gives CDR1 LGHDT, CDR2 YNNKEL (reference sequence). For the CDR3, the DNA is TGTGCCAGCAGCCAAAAAATATCTAGCTCAGATACGCAGTATTTT. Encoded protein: CASSQKISSSDTQYF.

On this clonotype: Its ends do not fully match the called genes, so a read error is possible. CDR3 DNA sequence: TGTGCCAGCAGCAAGGGACCGGTCTTC. Its protein product is CASSKGPVF. This rearrangement joins TRBV5-8 to TRBJ2-1; either TRBD1 or TRBD2 may fit D (5 bases each). The CDR3 covers 9 residues. Germline CDR1 SGHTS, CDR2 YDEGEE. The variable domain in full, with the rest retrieved from reference TRBV5-8 and TRBJ2-1, is EAGVTQSPTHLIKTRGQQATLRCSPISGHTSVYWYQQALGLGLQFLLWYDEGEERNRGNFPPRFSGRQFPNYSSELNVNALELEDSALYLCASSKGPVFGPGTRLTVL.

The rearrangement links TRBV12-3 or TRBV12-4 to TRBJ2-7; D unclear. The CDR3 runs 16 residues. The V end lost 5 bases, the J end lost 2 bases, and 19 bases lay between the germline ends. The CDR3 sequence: CASSPQRWSKAYEQYF. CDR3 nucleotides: TGTGCCAGCAGTCCCCAACGGTGGTCTAAGGCCTACGAGCAGTACTTC.

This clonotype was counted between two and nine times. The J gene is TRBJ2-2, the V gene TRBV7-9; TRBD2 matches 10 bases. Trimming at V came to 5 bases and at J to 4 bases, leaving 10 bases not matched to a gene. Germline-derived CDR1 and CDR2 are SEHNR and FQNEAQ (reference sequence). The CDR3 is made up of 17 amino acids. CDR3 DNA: TGTGCCAGCAGCCTGGAGCCGGGACTAGCGATCACCGGGGAGCTGTTTTTT. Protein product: CASSLEPGLAITGELFF.

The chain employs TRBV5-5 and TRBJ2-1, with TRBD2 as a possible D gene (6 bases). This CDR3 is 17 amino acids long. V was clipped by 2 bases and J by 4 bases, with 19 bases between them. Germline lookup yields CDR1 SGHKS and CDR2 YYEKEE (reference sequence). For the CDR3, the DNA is TGTGCCAGCAGCTTAGACCATCCGGGACTCCCTTACAATGAGCAGTTCTTC. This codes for CASSLDHPGLPYNEQFF.

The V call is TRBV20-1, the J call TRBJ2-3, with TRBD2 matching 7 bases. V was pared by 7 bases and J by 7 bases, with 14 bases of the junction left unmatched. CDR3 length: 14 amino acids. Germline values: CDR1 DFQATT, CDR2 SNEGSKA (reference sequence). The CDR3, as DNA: TGCAGTGATATCCCAGCAGGGCGGGAGAATACGCAGTATTTT. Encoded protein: CSDIPAGRENTQYF.

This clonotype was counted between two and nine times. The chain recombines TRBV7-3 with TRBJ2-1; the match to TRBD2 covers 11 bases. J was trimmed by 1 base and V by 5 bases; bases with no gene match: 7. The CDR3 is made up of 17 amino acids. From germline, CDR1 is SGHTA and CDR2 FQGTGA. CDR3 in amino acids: CASSPGTSGPSYNEQFF. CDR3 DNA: TGTGCCAGCAGCCCAGGGACTAGCGGCCCTTCCTACAATGAGCAGTTCTTC. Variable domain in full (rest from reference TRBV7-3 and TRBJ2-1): GAGVSQTPSNKVTEKGKYVELRCDPISGHTALYWYRQSLGQGPEFLIYFQGTGAADDSGLPNDRFFAVRPEGSVSTLKIQRTERGDSAVYLCASSPGTSGPSYNEQFFGPGTRLTVL.

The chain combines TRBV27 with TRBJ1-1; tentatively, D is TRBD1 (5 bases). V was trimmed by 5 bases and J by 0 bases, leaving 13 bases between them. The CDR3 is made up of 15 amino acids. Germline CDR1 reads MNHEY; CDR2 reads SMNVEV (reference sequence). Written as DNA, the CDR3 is TGTGCCAGCAGTGACAGAGAGAACATGAACACTGAAGCTTTCTTT. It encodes CASSDRENMNTEAFF.

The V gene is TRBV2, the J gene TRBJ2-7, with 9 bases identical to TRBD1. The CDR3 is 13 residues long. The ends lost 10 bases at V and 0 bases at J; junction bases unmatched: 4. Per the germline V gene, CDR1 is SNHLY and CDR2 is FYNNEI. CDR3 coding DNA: TGTGCCATCAGGGACAGGGCCTCCTACGAGCAGTACTTC. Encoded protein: CAIRDRASYEQYF.

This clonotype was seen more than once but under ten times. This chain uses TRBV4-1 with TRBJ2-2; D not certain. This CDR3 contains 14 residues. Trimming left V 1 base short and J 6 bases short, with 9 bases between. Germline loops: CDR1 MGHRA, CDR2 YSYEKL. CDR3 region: CASSQGVNAGELFF. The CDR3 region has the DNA TGCGCCAGCAGCCAAGGGGTAAATGCCGGGGAGCTGTTTTTT.

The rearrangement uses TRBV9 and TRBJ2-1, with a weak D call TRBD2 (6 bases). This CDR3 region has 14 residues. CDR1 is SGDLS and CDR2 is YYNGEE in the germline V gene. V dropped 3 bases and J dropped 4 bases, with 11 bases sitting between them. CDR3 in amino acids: CASSERGLYNEQFF. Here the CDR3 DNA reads TGTGCCAGCAGCGAACGAGGACTATACAATGAGCAGTTCTTC.

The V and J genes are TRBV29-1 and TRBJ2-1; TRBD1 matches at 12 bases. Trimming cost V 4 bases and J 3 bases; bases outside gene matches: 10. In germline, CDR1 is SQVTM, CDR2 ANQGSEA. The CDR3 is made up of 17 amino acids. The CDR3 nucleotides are TGCAGCGTTGGGGGGGGACAGGGGGCCCTCTACTACAATGAGCAGTTCTTC. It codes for CSVGGGQGALYYNEQFF.

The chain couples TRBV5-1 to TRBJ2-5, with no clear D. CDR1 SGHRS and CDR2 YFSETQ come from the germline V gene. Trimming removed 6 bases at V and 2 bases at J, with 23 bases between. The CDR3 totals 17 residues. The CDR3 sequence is CASKDGRSALAQETQYF. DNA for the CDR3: TGCGCCAGCAAGGACGGCCGCTCGGCACTCGCTCAAGAGACCCAGTACTTC.

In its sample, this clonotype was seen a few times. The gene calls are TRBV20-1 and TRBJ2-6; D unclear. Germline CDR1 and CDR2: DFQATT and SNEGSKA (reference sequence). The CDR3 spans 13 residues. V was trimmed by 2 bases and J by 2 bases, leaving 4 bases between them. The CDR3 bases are TGCAGTGCTAGAACCCCTGGGGCCAACGTCCTGACTTTC. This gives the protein CSARTPGANVLTF.

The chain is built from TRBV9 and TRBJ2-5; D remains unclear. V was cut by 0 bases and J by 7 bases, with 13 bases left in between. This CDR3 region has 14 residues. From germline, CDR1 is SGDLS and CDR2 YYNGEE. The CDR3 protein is CASSVASPSGTQYF. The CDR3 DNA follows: TGTGCCAGCAGCGTAGCTTCCCCTTCAGGGACCCAGTACTTC.

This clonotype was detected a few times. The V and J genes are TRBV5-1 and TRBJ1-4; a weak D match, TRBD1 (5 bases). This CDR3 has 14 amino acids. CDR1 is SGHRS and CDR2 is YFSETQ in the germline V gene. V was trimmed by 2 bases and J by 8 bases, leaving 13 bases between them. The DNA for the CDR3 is TGCGCCAGCAGCTTCAGCGTGGGGGAGGAAAAACTGTTTTTT. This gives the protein CASSFSVGEEKLFF.

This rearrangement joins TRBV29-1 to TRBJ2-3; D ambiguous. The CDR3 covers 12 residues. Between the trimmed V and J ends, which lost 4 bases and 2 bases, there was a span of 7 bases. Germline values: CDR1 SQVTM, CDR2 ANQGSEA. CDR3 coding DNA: TGCAGCGTTGTTCAGCCCACAGATACGCAGTATTTT. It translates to CSVVQPTDTQYF.

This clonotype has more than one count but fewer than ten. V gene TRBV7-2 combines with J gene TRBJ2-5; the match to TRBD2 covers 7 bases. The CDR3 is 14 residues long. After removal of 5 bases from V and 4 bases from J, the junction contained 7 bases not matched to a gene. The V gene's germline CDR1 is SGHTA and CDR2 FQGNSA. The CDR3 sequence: CASSPLGGIETQYF. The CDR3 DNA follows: TGTGCCAGCAGCCCCCTGGGGGGGATAGAGACCCAGTACTTC.

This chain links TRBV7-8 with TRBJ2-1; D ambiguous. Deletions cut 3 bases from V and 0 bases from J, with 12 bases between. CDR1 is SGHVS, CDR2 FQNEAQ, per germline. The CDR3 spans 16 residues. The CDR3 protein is CASSFSAFSSYNEQFF. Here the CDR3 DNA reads TGTGCCAGCAGCTTCTCAGCGTTCAGCTCCTACAATGAGCAGTTCTTC. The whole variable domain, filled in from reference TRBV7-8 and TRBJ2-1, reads GAGVSQSPRYKVAKRGQDVALRCDPISGHVSLFWYQQALGQGPEFLTYFQNEAQLDKSGLPSDRFFAERPEGSVSTLKIQRTQQEDSAVYLCASSFSAFSSYNEQFFGPGTRLTVL.

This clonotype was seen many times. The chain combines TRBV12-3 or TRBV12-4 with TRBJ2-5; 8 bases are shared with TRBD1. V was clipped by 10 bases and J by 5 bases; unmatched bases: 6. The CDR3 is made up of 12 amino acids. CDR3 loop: CATRTGMETQYF. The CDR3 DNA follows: TGTGCCACCAGGACAGGGATGGAGACCCAGTACTTC.

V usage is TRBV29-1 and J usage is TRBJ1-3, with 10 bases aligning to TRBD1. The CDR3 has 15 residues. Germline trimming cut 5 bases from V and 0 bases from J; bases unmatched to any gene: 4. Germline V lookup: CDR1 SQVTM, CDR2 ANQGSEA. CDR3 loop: CSVRTGGFSGNTIYF. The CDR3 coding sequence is TGCAGCGTTAGGACAGGGGGATTCTCTGGAAACACCATATATTTT.

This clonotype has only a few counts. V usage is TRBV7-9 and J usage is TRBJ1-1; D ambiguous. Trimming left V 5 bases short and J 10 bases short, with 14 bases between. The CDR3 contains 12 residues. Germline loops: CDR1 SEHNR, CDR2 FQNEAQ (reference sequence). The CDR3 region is CASSPGPGAAFF. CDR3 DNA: TGTGCCAGCAGCCCCGGGCCCGGAGCAGCTTTCTTT. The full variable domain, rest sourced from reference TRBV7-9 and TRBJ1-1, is DTGVSQNPRHKITKRGQNVTFRCDPISEHNRLYWYRQTLGQGPEFLTYFQNEAQLEKSRLLSDRFSAERPKGSFSTLEIQRTEQGDSAMYLCASSPGPGAAFFGQGTRLTVV.